Listed below are T cell receptor beta chains from one sample, sequenced in a study of CD8+ T cells in alopecia areata. This table comes from immunoSEQ multiplex PCR, and its TCRdb copy is limited to in-frame clones, with some not included. This table holds 150,000 to 250,000 clones, 55% to 75% found once. The sequences come from CD4+ T cells sorted from blood, collected at week 24, from a patient treated with tofacitinib. The receptors here all came from a human donor with alopecia areata. CDR3s include the opening cysteine and the closing phenylalanine or tryptophan. D genes are given only for firm matches. Rows give clone size only sometimes, using once, few, many, or a class for an expanded clone.

cdr3_nt cdr3_aa clone_size j_call d_call v_call
TGCGCCAGCAGCTTAGGACAGTCGAACACTGAAGCTTTCTTT CASSLGQSNTEAFF - TRBJ1-1 - TRBV5-1
TGCAGCGTTCTCAGCGGGCAAGAGACCCAGTACTTC CSVLSGQETQYF - TRBJ2-5 - TRBV29-1
TGTGCCAGCATGGACAGCCTCCAAGAGACCCAGTACTTC CASMDSLQETQYF - TRBJ2-5 - TRBV25-1
TGCGCCAGCAGCCAAGGGGGGGGCCGTTTCACAGATACGCAGTATTTT CASSQGGGRFTDTQYF - TRBJ2-3 - TRBV4-3
TGTGCCAGTAGTATCAACAGGGAGGAGACCCAGTACTTC CASSINREETQYF - TRBJ2-5 - TRBV19
TGTGCTAGTGGTTTGGTACAAGGGGCGGAAGCTTTCTTT CASGLVQGAEAFF - TRBJ1-1 - TRBV12-5
TGCGCCAGCAGCCAAGATGGCAGGGTTGGTACTGAAGCTTTCTTT CASSQDGRVGTEAFF - TRBJ1-1 - TRBV4-1
TGTGCCATCGCGGGGACAGCGAACACTGAAGCTTTCTTT CAIAGTANTEAFF - TRBJ1-1 TRBD1 TRBV10-3
TGCGCCAGCAGCTCTCACTCTGGGCACGAGCAGCCCCAGCATTTT CASSSHSGHEQPQHF - TRBJ1-5 - TRBV4-1
TGTGCCTGGAGTGTTTCGGCAGGAAAAGAAAAACTGTTTTTT CAWSVSAGKEKLFF - TRBJ1-4 - TRBV30
TGTGCCTGGAGTGTACCGGTCCCGGGCCAGTTCTTC CAWSVPVPGQFF - TRBJ2-1 - TRBV30
TGCGCCAGCAGCCAACGACAGGCAGATACGCAGTATTTT CASSQRQADTQYF - TRBJ2-3 - TRBV4-3
TGCGCCAGCAGCCTACGGACAGGGCGCGAGCAGTACTTC CASSLRTGREQYF few TRBJ2-7 TRBD1 TRBV4-1
TGCACCAGCAGCCAAGGAGGTGAGGGGGTCCGGGAGACCCAGTACTTC CTSSQGGEGVRETQYF - TRBJ2-5 - TRBV1